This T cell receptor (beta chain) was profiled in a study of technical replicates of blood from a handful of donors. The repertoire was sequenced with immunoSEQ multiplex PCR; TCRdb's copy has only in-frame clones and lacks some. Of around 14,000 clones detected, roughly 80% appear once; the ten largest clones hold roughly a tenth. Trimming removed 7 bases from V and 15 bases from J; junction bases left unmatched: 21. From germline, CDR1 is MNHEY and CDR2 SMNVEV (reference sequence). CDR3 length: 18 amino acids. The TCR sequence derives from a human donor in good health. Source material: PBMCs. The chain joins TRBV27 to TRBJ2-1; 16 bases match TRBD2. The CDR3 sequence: CASTPGPQGTSGRARMFF. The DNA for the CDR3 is TGTGCCAGCACCCCTGGGCCCCAAGGGACTAGCGGGAGGGCCAGGATGTTCTTC.